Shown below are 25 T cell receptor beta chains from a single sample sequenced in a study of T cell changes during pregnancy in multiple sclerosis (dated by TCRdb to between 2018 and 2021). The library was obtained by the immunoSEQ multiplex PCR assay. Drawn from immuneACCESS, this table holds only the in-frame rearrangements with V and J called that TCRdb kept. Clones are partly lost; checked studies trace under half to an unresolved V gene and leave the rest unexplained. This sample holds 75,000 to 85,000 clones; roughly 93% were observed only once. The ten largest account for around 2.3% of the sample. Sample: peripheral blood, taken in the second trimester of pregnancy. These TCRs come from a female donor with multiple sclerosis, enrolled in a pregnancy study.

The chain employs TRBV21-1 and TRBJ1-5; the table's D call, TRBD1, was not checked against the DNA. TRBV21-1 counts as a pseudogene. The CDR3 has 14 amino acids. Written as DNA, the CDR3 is TGTGCCAGCAGCAAGACAGGGGGCGGGCAGCCCCAGCATTTT. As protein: CASSKTGGGQPQHF.

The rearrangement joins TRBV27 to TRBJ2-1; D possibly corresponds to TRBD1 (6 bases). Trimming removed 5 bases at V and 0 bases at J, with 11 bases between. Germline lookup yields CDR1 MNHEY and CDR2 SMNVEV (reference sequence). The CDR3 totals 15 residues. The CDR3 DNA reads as TGTGCCAGCAGTCCGGGACAAAGCTCCTACAATGAGCAGTTCTTC. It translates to CASSPGQSSYNEQFF.

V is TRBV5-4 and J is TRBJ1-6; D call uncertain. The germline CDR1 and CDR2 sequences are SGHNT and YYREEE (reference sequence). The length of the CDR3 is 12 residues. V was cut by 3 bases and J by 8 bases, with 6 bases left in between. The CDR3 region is CASSWGDSPLHF. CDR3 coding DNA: TGTGCCAGCAGCTGGGGAGATTCACCCCTCCACTTT.

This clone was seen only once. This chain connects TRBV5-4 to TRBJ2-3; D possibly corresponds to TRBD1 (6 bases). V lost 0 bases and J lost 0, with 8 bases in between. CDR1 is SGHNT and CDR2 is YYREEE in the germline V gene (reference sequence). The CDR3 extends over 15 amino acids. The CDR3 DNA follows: TGTGCCAGCAGCTTGGTAAGGGGGAGCACAGATACGCAGTATTTT. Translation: CASSLVRGSTDTQYF.

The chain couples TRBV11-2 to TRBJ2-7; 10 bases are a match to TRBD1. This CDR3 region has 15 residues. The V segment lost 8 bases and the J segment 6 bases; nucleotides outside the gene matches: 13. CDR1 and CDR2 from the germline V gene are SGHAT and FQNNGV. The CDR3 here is CASGRNTGTGVEQYF. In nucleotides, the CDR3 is TGTGCCAGCGGACGAAACACCGGGACAGGGGTCGAGCAGTACTTC. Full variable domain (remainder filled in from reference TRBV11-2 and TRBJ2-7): EAGVAQSPRYKIIEKRQSVAFWCNPISGHATLYWYQQILGQGPKLLIQFQNNGVVDDSQLPKDRFSAERLKGVDSTLKIQPAKLEDSAVYLCASGRNTGTGVEQYFGPGTRLTVT.

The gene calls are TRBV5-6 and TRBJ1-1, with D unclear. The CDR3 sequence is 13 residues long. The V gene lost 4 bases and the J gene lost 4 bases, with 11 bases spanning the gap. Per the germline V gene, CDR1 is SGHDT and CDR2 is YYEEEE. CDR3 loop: CASSRVWSTEAFF. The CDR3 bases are TGTGCCAGCAGCCGAGTGTGGAGCACTGAAGCTTTCTTT. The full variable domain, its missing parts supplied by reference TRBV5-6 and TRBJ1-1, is DAGVTQSPTHLIKTRGQQVTLRCSPKSGHDTVSWYQQALGQGPQFIFQYYEEEERQRGNFPDRFSGHQFPNYSSELNVNALLLGDSALYLCASSRVWSTEAFFGQGTRLTVV.

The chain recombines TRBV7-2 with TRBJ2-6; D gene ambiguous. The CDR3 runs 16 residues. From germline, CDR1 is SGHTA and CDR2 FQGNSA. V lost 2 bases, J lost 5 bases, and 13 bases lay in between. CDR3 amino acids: CASSLIAGPWANVLTF. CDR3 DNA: TGTGCCAGCAGCTTAATAGCCGGCCCCTGGGCCAACGTCCTGACTTTC. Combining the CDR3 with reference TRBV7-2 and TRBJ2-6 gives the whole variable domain GAGVSQSPSNKVTEKGKDVELRCDPISGHTALYWYRQSLGQGLEFLIYFQGNSAPDKSGLPSDRFSAERTGGSVSTLTIQRTQQEDSAVYLCASSLIAGPWANVLTFGAGSRLTVL.

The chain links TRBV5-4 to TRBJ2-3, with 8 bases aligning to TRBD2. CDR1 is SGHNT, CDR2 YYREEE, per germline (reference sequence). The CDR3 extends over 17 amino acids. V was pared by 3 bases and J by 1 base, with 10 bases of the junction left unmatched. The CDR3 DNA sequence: TGTGCCAGCAGCTCCGAGGGCACTAGCGGACGCACAGATACGCAGTATTTT. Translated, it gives CASSSEGTSGRTDTQYF.

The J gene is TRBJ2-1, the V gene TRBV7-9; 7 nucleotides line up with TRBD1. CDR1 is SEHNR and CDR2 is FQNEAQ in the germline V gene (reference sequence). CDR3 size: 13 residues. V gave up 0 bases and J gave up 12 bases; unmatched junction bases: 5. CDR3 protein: CASSLADRVGQFF. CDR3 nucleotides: TGTGCCAGCAGCTTAGCCGACAGGGTAGGGCAGTTCTTC.

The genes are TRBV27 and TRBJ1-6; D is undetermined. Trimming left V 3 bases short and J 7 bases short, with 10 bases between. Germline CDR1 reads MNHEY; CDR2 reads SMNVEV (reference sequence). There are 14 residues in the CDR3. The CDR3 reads CASSFREINSPLHF. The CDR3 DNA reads TGTGCCAGCAGTTTCCGGGAAATAAATTCACCCCTCCACTTT.

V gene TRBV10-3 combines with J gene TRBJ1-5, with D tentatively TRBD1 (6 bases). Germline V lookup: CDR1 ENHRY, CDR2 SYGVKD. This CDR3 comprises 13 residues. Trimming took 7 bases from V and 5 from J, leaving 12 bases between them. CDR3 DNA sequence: TGTGCCATCAAGGCAGAGGGGGATCAGCCCCAGCATTTT. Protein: CAIKAEGDQPQHF.

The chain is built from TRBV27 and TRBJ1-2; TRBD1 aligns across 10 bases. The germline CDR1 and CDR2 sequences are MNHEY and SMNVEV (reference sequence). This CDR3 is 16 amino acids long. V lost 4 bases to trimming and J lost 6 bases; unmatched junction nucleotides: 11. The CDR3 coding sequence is TGTGCCAGCAGTTCCGACCTGACAGGGGGCCTCGATGGCTACACCTTC. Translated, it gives CASSSDLTGGLDGYTF.

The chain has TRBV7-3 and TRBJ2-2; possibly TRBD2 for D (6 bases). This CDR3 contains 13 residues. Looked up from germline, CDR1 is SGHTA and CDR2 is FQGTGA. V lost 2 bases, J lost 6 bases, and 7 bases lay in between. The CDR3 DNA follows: TGTGCCAGCAGCTTATGGGAGGCCGGGGAGCTGTTTTTT. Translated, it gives CASSLWEAGELFF.

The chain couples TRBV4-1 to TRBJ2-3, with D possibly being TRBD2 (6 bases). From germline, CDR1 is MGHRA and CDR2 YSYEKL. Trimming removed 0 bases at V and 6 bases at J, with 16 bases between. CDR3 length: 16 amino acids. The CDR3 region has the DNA TGCGCCAGCAGCCAAGATACTAGGACTACCTATGATACGCAGTATTTT. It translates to CASSQDTRTTYDTQYF.

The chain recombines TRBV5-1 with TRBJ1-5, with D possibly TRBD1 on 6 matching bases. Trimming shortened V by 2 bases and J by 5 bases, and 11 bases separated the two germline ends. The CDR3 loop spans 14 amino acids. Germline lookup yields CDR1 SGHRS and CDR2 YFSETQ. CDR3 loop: CASSFSDSDQPQHF. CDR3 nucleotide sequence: TGCGCCAGCAGCTTTTCGGACAGCGATCAGCCCCAGCATTTT.

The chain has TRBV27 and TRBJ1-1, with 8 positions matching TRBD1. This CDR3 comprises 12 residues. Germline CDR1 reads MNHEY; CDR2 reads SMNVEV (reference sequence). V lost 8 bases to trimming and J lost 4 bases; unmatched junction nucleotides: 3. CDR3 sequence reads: CASSTGATEAFF. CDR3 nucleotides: TGTGCCAGCTCGACAGGGGCCACTGAAGCTTTCTTT.

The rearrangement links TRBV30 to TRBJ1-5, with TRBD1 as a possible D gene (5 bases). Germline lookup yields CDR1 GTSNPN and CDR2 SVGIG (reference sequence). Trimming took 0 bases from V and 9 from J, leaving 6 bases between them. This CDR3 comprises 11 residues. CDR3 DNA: TGTGCCTGGAGTGTGGGGGGGCCCCAGCATTTT. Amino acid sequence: CAWSVGGPQHF.

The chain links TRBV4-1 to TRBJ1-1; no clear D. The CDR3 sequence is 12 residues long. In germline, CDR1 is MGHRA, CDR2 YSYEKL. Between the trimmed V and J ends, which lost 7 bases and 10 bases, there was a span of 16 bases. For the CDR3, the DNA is TGCGCCAGCAAGGCGCGAGGCGTTGCAGCTTTCTTT. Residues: CASKARGVAAFF.

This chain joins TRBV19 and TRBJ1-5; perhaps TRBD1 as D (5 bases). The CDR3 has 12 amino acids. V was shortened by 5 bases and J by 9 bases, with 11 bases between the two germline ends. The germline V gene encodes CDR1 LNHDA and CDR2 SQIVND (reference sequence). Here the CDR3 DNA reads TGTGCCAGTAGTCCCCAGGGTGCGCCCCAGCATTTT. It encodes CASSPQGAPQHF.

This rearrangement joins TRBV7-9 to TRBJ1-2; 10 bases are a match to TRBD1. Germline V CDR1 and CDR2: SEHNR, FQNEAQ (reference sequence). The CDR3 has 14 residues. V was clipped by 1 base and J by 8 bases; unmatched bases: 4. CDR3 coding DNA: TGTGCCAGCAGCTTAGGGACAGGGGGTTTCGGCTACACCTTC. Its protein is CASSLGTGGFGYTF. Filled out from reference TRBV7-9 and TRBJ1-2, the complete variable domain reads DTGVSQNPRHKITKRGQNVTFRCDPISEHNRLYWYRQTLGQGPEFLTYFQNEAQLEKSRLLSDRFSAERPKGSFSTLEIQRTEQGDSAMYLCASSLGTGGFGYTFGSGTRLTVV.

The CDR3 nucleotides are TGTGCCAGCAGCTTAAGCGGACGGACTGAAGCTTTCTTT. Protein product: CASSLSGRTEAFF. V is TRBV11-1 and J is TRBJ1-1, with D hard to call. Germline lookup yields CDR1 SGHAT and CDR2 FQDESV (reference sequence). This CDR3 spans 13 amino acids. V lost 2 bases and J lost 5, with 9 bases in between.

CDR3 residues: CASSPGAGSYEQYF. CDR3 bases: TGTGCCAGCAGCCCAGGGGCAGGTTCCTACGAGCAGTACTTC. The V gene is TRBV4-2, the J gene TRBJ2-7, with a possible D match to TRBD1 (6 bases). The germline CDR1 and CDR2 sequences are LGHNA and YNFKEQ. The CDR3 has 14 residues. Trimming stripped 4 bases from V and 1 base from J, with 11 bases between.

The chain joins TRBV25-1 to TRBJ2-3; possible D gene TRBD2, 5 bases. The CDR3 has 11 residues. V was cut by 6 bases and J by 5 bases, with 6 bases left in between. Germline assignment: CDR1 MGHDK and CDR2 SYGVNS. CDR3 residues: CASRAGDTQYF. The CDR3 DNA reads TGTGCCAGCAGGGCGGGAGATACGCAGTATTTT.

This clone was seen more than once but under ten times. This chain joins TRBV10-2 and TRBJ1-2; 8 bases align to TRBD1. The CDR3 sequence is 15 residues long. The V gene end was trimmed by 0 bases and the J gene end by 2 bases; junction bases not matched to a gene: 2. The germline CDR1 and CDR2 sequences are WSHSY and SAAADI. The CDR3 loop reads CASSESRTGNYGYTF. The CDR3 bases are TGCGCCAGCAGTGAGTCGAGGACAGGGAACTATGGCTACACCTTC.

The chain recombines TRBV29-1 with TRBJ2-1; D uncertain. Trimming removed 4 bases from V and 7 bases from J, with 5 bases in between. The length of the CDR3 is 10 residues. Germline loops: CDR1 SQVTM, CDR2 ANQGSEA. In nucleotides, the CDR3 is TGCAGCGTTGCTATGAATGAGCAGTTCTTC. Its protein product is CSVAMNEQFF.